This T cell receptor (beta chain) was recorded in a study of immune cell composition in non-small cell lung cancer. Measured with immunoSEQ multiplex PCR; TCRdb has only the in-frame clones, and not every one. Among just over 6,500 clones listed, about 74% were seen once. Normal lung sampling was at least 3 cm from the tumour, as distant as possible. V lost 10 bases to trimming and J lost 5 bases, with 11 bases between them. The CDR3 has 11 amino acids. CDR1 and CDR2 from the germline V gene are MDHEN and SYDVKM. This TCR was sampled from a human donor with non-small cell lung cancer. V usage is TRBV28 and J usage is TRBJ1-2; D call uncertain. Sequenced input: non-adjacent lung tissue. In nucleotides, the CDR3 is TGTGCCACCATTTCCCTATATGGCTACACCTTC. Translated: CATISLYGYTF.